This entry concerns a single T cell receptor beta chain. What it binds is not known. At the time of active disease, bone marrow was collected from every patient. The sample is drawn from a study of read filtering for tumor transcriptome and immune sequencing. Study background: After DNase treatment, RNA was made into whole-transcriptome libraries.

Study-wide results and caveats: Approximately 82% of IR-seq clonotypes had a single read, yet these held approximately 3.5% of reads.

Molecular barcoded adaptors covering alpha/delta and beta/gamma chains were used on about 390 ng RNA. TCRdb analysed the reads with MiXCR anew, one entry per CDR3 protein. The table records about 40,000 distinct CDR3 sequences, around 13% of them present only once. The clonotype originates from a donor at least 40 years old with multiple myeloma. Sample: a population of CD138-negative cells sorted from bone marrow.

In DNA form, the CDR3 reads TGTGCCAGCAGCCTCCGGACAGCCGAGGAGACCCAGTACTTC. Translating gives CASSLRTAEETQYF. The rearrangement joins TRBV7-9 to TRBJ2-5, with D perhaps matching TRBD1 (6 bases). V lost 5 bases to trimming and J lost 5 bases, with 15 bases between them. Per germline, CDR1 SEHNR and CDR2 FQNEAQ (reference sequence). This CDR3 has 14 residues.